These 30 T cell receptor beta chains were sequenced from one sample in a study of shared clonotypes between healthy human individuals. Sequenced by immunoSEQ multiplex PCR; TCRdb stores in-frame clones only, minus some. The table shows about 470,000 clones, with 79% occurring only once. The sample was PBMCs. These receptors came from a woman in her 40s in good health. Some clones in this sample may be carry-over from other donors' samples.

The rearrangement joins TRBV15 to TRBJ2-7; D is undetermined. The V end was cut by 1 base, the J end by 3 bases, with 4 bases between. The CDR3 spans 12 residues. The germline V gene has CDR1 LNHNV and CDR2 YYDKDF (reference sequence). The CDR3 DNA reads TGTGCCACCAGCAGAGGGATCTACGAGCAGTACTTC. Protein sequence: CATSRGIYEQYF. Drawing the rest from reference TRBV15 and TRBJ2-7, the complete variable domain is DAMVIQNPRYQVTQFGKPVTLSCSQTLNHNVMYWYQQKSSQAPKLLFHYYDKDFNNEADTPDNFQSRRPNTSFCFLDIRSPGLGDTAMYLCATSRGIYEQYFGPGTRLTVT.

V is TRBV18 and J is TRBJ1-4, with D hard to call. CDR3 length: 15 amino acids. Germline loops: CDR1 KGHSH, CDR2 LQKENI. The V gene lost 1 base and the J gene lost 0 bases, with 6 bases spanning the gap. The DNA of the CDR3 is TGTGCCAGCTCACCACGGGATGCAACTAATGAAAAACTGTTTTTT. As protein: CASSPRDATNEKLFF.

The chain carries TRBV5-4 and TRBJ1-3, with 8 bases identical to TRBD1. From germline, CDR1 is SGHNT and CDR2 YYREEE (reference sequence). Losses at the gene ends were 4 bases for V and 0 bases for J; bases not matched to a gene: 6. The CDR3 contains 16 residues. The CDR3 sequence: CASSGAGGPSGNTIYF. As DNA, the CDR3 is TGTGCCAGCAGCGGGGCAGGGGGCCCCTCTGGAAACACCATATATTTT.

The chain carries TRBV19 and TRBJ2-7; 9 bases match TRBD1. Per the germline V gene, CDR1 is LNHDA and CDR2 is SQIVND (reference sequence). The CDR3 has 14 amino acids. Trimming at V came to 6 bases and at J to 0 bases, leaving 3 bases not matched to a gene. The CDR3 DNA follows: TGTGCCAGTAGGCAACAGGGGGCCTCCTACGAGCAGTACTTC. It is translated as CASRQQGASYEQYF.

V is TRBV28 and J is TRBJ2-7; unclear D gene. Trimming pared 3 bases from V and 3 bases from J, leaving 12 bases between. Germline CDR1 and CDR2: MDHEN and SYDVKM. CDR3 length equals 14 residues. CDR3 in DNA: TGTGCCAGCAGTTTTACCCCAGAGAACTACGAGCAGTACTTC. Translating gives CASSFTPENYEQYF.

This rearrangement joins TRBV18 to TRBJ1-3; D ambiguous. With 2 bases removed from V and 0 bases from J, the gap between germline ends came to 2 bases. The CDR3 extends over 13 amino acids. Germline V lookup: CDR1 KGHSH, CDR2 LQKENI. The CDR3 nucleotides read TGTGCCAGCTCACCAGACTCTGGAAACACCATATATTTT. Translating it yields CASSPDSGNTIYF.

The table lists this clone with a few counts. The conserved final phenylalanine or tryptophan is absent from the CDR3, which likely points to a read error. Because the CDR3's place on the DNA is in doubt, the DNA is left out and the CDR3 is given as listed by TCRdb. CDR3 sequence: CASSVAPGQHQDL. This sequence joins TRBV9 and TRBJ1-3. The CDR3 adds up to 13 amino acids, both ends counted. The V gene's germline CDR1 is SGDLS and CDR2 YYNGEE.

The gene calls are TRBV27 and TRBJ2-2; 9 nucleotides match TRBD1. The V gene end was trimmed by 6 bases and the J gene end by 0 bases; junction bases not matched to a gene: 8. The CDR3 has 17 amino acids. CDR1 is MNHEY, CDR2 SMNVEV, per germline (reference sequence). CDR3 bases: TGTGCCAGCAGCCCGGGACAGGGTTATTCGAACACCGGGGAGCTGTTTTTT. It encodes CASSPGQGYSNTGELFF.

The rearrangement uses TRBV29-1 and TRBJ1-4, with TRBD1 matching 8 bases. The ends lost 0 bases at V and 4 bases at J; junction bases unmatched: 4. Germline V gene sequence: CDR1 SQVTM, CDR2 ANQGSEA. This CDR3 has 15 residues. CDR3 in DNA: TGCAGCGTTGAAGATCAGGGGGCCGGTAATGAAAAACTGTTTTTT. Encoded protein: CSVEDQGAGNEKLFF.

The chain links TRBV5-1 to TRBJ1-4; maybe TRBD1 (6 bases). This CDR3 contains 15 residues. CDR1 is SGHRS and CDR2 is YFSETQ in the germline V gene. Trimming shortened V by 0 bases and J by 6 bases, and 12 bases separated the two germline ends. CDR3 in amino acids: CASSLEGGLYEKLFF. The CDR3 nucleotides read TGCGCCAGCAGCTTGGAGGGGGGGCTGTATGAAAAACTGTTTTTT.

This clone occurred once. The rearrangement links TRBV19 to TRBJ2-1; 9 bases are shared with TRBD1. The CDR3 is made up of 14 amino acids. J gave up 9 bases and V 3 bases, and 6 bases lay outside the gene matches. Germline V gene sequence: CDR1 LNHDA, CDR2 SQIVND (reference sequence). CDR3 bases: TGTGCCAGTAGTATTGCACAGGGGGCTGGTGAGCAGTTCTTC. It is translated as CASSIAQGAGEQFF. Together with reference TRBV19 and TRBJ2-1, the CDR3 gives the full variable domain: DGGITQSPKYLFRKEGQNVTLSCEQNLNHDAMYWYRQDPGQGLRLIYYSQIVNDFQKGDIAEGYSVSREKKESFPLTVTSAQKNPTAFYLCASSIAQGAGEQFFGPGTRLTVL.

The chain joins TRBV11-3 to TRBJ2-2, with D uncertain. Germline loops: CDR1 SGHNT, CDR2 YENEEA. The CDR3 is made up of 14 amino acids. Trimming stripped 0 bases from V and 4 bases from J, with 6 bases between. The CDR3 bases are TGTGCCAGCAGCTTAGATTCCGTCACCGGGGAGCTGTTTTTT. Amino acids: CASSLDSVTGELFF. The entire variable domain, with the rest obtained from reference TRBV11-3 and TRBJ2-2, is as follows: EAGVVQSPRYKIIEKKQPVAFWCNPISGHNTLYWYLQNLGQGPELLIRYENEEAVDDSQLPKDRFSAERLKGVDSTLKIQPAELGDSAVYLCASSLDSVTGELFFGEGSRLTVL.

The rearrangement links TRBV11-2 to TRBJ2-1, with D uncertain. From germline, CDR1 is SGHAT and CDR2 FQNNGV. The V and J ends lost 6 bases and 12 bases respectively, with 27 bases between them. CDR3 length equals 16 residues. The CDR3 spells CASRNVRSMSRYGQFF. The CDR3 nucleotides read TGTGCCAGCAGGAATGTCAGGTCAATGAGTAGGTATGGGCAGTTCTTC. The full variable domain, its missing parts supplied by reference TRBV11-2 and TRBJ2-1, is EAGVAQSPRYKIIEKRQSVAFWCNPISGHATLYWYQQILGQGPKLLIQFQNNGVVDDSQLPKDRFSAERLKGVDSTLKIQPAKLEDSAVYLCASRNVRSMSRYGQFFGPGTRLTVL.

This clone was seen a single time. The gene calls are TRBV27 and TRBJ1-4, with D unclear. This CDR3 comprises 16 residues. The germline V gene has CDR1 MNHEY and CDR2 SMNVEV (reference sequence). Trimming took 5 bases from V and 6 from J, leaving 19 bases between them. DNA for the CDR3: TGTGCCAGCAGTACCCGCTCTGGAAGGGCTGATGAAAAACTGTTTTTT. Translating gives CASSTRSGRADEKLFF.

The table lists this clone with a count of one. The gene calls are TRBV5-4 and TRBJ1-2; 10 positions match TRBD1. V dropped 5 bases and J dropped 2; count of bases not matched to a gene: 6. This CDR3 spans 15 amino acids. The germline V gene encodes CDR1 SGHNT and CDR2 YYREEE (reference sequence). The CDR3 here is CASRPRTGGNYGYTF. The CDR3 DNA sequence: TGTGCCAGCAGGCCAAGGACAGGGGGAAACTATGGCTACACCTTC.

This sequence joins TRBV19 and TRBJ1-2; D ambiguous. CDR1 LNHDA and CDR2 SQIVND come from the germline V gene (reference sequence). The CDR3 is 14 amino acids. Trimming left V 6 bases short and J 8 bases short, with 19 bases between. The CDR3 DNA follows: TGTGCCAGTAGAGCCGGGCCCCAAAGGCGGGGCTACACCTTC. Residues: CASRAGPQRRGYTF.

The chain combines TRBV7-2 with TRBJ2-5, with 9 positions matching TRBD2. V shed 5 bases, J shed 5 bases, and the junction held 3 bases outside the gene matches. The CDR3 extends over 13 amino acids. Germline V gene sequence: CDR1 SGHTA, CDR2 FQGNSA. CDR3 protein: CASSAGGVETQYF. In nucleotides, the CDR3 is TGTGCCAGCAGCGCGGGGGGGGTGGAGACCCAGTACTTC.

The rearrangement uses TRBV7-9 and TRBJ2-3; tentative D call: TRBD2 (5 bases). The length of the CDR3 is 12 residues. Trimming left V 7 bases short and J 6 bases short, with 11 bases between. Germline V gene lookup returns CDR1 SEHNR and CDR2 FQNEAQ (reference sequence). CDR3 amino acids: CASKGEPDTQYF. In DNA form, the CDR3 reads TGTGCCAGCAAGGGAGAGCCTGATACGCAGTATTTT.

The count of this clone is one. A much larger clone lies one base from this, so it may be a read error. V and J are TRBV6-5 and TRBJ2-3, with D unresolved. The CDR3 length is 12 residues. Germline CDR1 reads MNHEY; CDR2 reads SVGAGI. Trimming stripped 6 bases from V and 0 bases from J, with 4 bases between. CDR3 nucleotide sequence: TGTGCCAGCAGGCCTAGCACAGATACGCAGTATTTT. It encodes CASRPSTDTQYF.

A note on this clone: The same CDR3 is also encoded by other DNA sequences in this sample. This sequence joins TRBV28 and TRBJ1-4; D unclear. V was trimmed by 5 bases and J by 5 bases, leaving 3 bases between them. CDR3 length: 11 residues. From germline, CDR1 is MDHEN and CDR2 SYDVKM. CDR3 residues: CASSTNEKLFF. DNA for the CDR3: TGTGCCAGCAGTACCAATGAAAAACTGTTTTTT.

Written as DNA, the CDR3 is TGTGCCAGCAGCCCGGGACTAGCGGTCGGTTACGAGCAGTACTTC. Protein sequence: CASSPGLAVGYEQYF. V gene TRBV4-2 combines with J gene TRBJ2-5; 11 bases map to TRBD2. The DNA end is more similar to TRBJ2-7, so the J call may be wrong. The CDR3 runs 15 residues. Germline V gives CDR1 LGHNA, CDR2 YNFKEQ.

The V and J genes are TRBV6-1 and TRBJ2-2, with TRBD1 as a possible D gene (6 bases). Trimming cost V 4 bases and J 0 bases, with 12 bases left between them. The CDR3 spans 16 residues. Germline loops: CDR1 MNHNS, CDR2 SASEGT. The CDR3 loop is CASSGLRTANTGELFF. The CDR3 DNA reads TGTGCCAGCAGTGGGTTACGGACAGCGAACACCGGGGAGCTGTTTTTT.

The chain combines TRBV7-9 with TRBJ1-2, with 11 bases lining up with TRBD1. The trim removed 2 bases at V and 2 bases at J, leaving 4 bases unmatched. Germline lookup yields CDR1 SEHNR and CDR2 FQNEAQ (reference sequence). The CDR3 sequence is 16 residues long. The CDR3 region has the DNA TGTGCCAGCAGCTTATCCGGACAGGGGGCGAACTATGGCTACACCTTC. It specifies CASSLSGQGANYGYTF.

The rearrangement links TRBV6-6 to TRBJ2-5; D not resolved. The CDR3 spans 14 residues. V lost 4 bases, J lost 3 bases, and 12 bases lay in between. In germline, CDR1 is MNHNY, CDR2 SVGAGI (reference sequence). The CDR3 sequence is CASSSLRTKETQYF. CDR3 DNA: TGTGCCAGCAGTTCACTACGGACCAAAGAGACCCAGTACTTC.

The chain carries TRBV5-4 and TRBJ2-1, with 11 bases aligning to TRBD2. Germline V gene sequence: CDR1 SGHNT, CDR2 YYREEE (reference sequence). With V trimmed by 4 bases and J by 4 bases, 10 bases remained unmatched. The CDR3 has 17 amino acids. Here the CDR3 reads CASSPGLGTSGYNEQFF. The CDR3 DNA follows: TGTGCCAGCAGCCCGGGGTTAGGGACTAGCGGATACAATGAGCAGTTCTTC.

The genes are TRBV12-5 and TRBJ2-3, with TRBD2 matching 10 bases. V was pared by 0 bases and J by 10 bases, with 7 bases of the junction left unmatched. Per the germline V gene, CDR1 is LGHNT and CDR2 is FRNRAP. The CDR3 has 15 amino acids. The CDR3 sequence is CASGLVVSGRRAQYF. The DNA of the CDR3 is TGTGCTAGTGGTTTGGTAGTTAGCGGGAGGAGGGCGCAGTATTTT.

This clone appeared once. V gene TRBV28 combines with J gene TRBJ2-5, with 8 bases matching TRBD2. Judging by the DNA end, TRBJ2-7 fits better; the J call may be wrong. Germline CDR1 and CDR2: MDHEN and SYDVKM. CDR3 length: 14 amino acids. Written as DNA, the CDR3 is TGTGCCAGCAGTTTCCTCCTAGCGGGCTACGAGCAGTACTTC. Protein sequence: CASSFLLAGYEQYF.

The gene calls are TRBV9 and TRBJ1-3; D ambiguous. Germline V lookup: CDR1 SGDLS, CDR2 YYNGEE. The V and J ends lost 0 bases and 4 bases respectively, with 8 bases between them. This CDR3 comprises 14 residues. The CDR3: CASSVVHSGNTIYF. CDR3 coding DNA: TGTGCCAGCAGCGTAGTGCATTCAGGAAACACCATATATTTT.

The V and J genes are TRBV13 and TRBJ1-1; TRBD1 matches at 8 bases. This CDR3 spans 12 amino acids. V was pared by 7 bases and J by 7 bases, with 5 bases of the junction left unmatched. The V gene's germline CDR1 is PRHDT and CDR2 FYEKMQ (reference sequence). CDR3 in amino acids: CASTTGQGEAFF. The CDR3 region has the DNA TGTGCCAGCACCACTGGACAGGGTGAAGCTTTCTTT.

This clone was detected once. V usage is TRBV28 and J usage is TRBJ2-7; D remains unclear. The CDR3 spans 13 residues. Germline values: CDR1 MDHEN, CDR2 SYDVKM. V was trimmed by 10 bases and J by 1 base, leaving 14 bases between them. CDR3 sequence: CATTPQLSYEQYF. In nucleotides, the CDR3 is TGTGCCACCACCCCCCAGCTTTCCTACGAGCAGTACTTC.